This TCR beta chain was obtained from a study of T cell repertoires in cytomegalovirus infection. TCRdb used MiXCR to reprocess the reads, holding one entry per CDR3 protein. Of about 570,000 distinct CDR3 sequences detected, around 40% appear once; the ten largest clones hold about 46%. The germline CDR1 and CDR2 sequences are MNHNS and SASEGT. V lost 6 bases and J 3 bases, leaving 11 bases between the germline ends. The CDR3 spans 13 residues. Concerning this clonotype itself: The antigen is undetermined.

The TCR was taken from a human donor in good health (CMV status not recorded). Some clones in this sample may be carry-over from other donors' samples. The rearrangement uses TRBV6-1 and TRBJ1-2, with D perhaps matching TRBD1 (6 bases). Source: cultured PBMCs, taken from culture after CMV antigen stimulation. CDR3 nucleotide sequence: TGTGCCAGCAGGCCCGGACAGTACTATGGCTACACCTTC. Translating it yields CASRPGQYYGYTF.